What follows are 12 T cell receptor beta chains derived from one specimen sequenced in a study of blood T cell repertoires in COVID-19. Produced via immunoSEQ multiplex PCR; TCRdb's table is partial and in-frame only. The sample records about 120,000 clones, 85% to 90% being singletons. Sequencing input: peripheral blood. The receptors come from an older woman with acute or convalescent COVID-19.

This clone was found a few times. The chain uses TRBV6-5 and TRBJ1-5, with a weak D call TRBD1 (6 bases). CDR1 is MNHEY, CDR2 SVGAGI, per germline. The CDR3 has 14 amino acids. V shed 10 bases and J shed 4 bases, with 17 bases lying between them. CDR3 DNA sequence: TGTGCCACGACCGAGGGACACTGGAATCAGCCCCAGCATTTT. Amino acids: CATTEGHWNQPQHF.

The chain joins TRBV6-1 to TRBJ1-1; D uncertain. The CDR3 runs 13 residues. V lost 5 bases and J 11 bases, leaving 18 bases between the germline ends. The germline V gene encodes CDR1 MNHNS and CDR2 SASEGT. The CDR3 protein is CASSLTAGDGAFF. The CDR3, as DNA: TGTGCCAGCAGTCTTACGGCGGGAGACGGGGCTTTCTTT.

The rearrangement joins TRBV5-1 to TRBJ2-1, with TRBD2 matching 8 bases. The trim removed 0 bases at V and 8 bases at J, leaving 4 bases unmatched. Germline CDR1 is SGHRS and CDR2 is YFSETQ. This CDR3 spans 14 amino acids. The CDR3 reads CASSLVVSGDEQFF. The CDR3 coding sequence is TGCGCCAGCAGCTTGGTGGTTAGCGGGGATGAGCAGTTCTTC.

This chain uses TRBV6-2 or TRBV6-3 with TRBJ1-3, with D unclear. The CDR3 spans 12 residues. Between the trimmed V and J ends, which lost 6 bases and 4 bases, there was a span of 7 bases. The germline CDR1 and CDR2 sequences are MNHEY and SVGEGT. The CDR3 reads CASSYSGNTIYF. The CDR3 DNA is TGTGCCAGCAGCTATTCCGGAAACACCATATATTTT.

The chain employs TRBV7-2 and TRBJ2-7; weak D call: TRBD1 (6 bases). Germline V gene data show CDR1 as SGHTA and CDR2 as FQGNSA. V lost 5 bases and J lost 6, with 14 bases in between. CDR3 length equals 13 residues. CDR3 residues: CASSPRQAVEQYF. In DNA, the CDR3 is TGTGCCAGCAGCCCCCGACAGGCCGTCGAGCAGTACTTC.

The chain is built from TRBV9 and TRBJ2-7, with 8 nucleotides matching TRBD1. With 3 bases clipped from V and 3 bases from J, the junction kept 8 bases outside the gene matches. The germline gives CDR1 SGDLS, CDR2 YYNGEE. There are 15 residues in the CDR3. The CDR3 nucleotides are TGTGCCAGCAGCGCTGTGGGACAGGATGGCTACGAGCAGTACTTC. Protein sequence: CASSAVGQDGYEQYF.

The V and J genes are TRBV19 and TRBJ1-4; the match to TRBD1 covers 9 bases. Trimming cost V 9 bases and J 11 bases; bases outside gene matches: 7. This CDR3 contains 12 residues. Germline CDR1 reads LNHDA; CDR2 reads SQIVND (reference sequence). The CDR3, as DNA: TGTGCCAGCTCACAGGGGGCACAGAAACTGTTTTTT. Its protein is CASSQGAQKLFF. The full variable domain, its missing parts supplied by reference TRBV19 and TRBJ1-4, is DGGITQSPKYLFRKEGQNVTLSCEQNLNHDAMYWYRQDPGQGLRLIYYSQIVNDFQKGDIAEGYSVSREKKESFPLTVTSAQKNPTAFYLCASSQGAQKLFFGSGTQLSVL.

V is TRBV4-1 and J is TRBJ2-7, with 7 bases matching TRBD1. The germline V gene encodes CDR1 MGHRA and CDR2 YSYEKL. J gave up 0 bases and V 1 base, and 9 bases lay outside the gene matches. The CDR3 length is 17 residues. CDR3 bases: TGCGCCAGCAGCCAAGCCCTCGGTAGGGGGCACTCCTACGAGCAGTACTTC. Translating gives CASSQALGRGHSYEQYF.

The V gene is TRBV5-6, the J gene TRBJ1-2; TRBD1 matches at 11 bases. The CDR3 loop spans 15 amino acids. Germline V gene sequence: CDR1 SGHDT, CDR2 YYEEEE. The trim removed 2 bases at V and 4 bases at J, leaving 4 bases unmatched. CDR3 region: CASSFGQGASYGYTF. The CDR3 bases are TGTGCCAGCAGCTTCGGACAGGGGGCTAGCTATGGCTACACCTTC. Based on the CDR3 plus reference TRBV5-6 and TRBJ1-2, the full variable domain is DAGVTQSPTHLIKTRGQQVTLRCSPKSGHDTVSWYQQALGQGPQFIFQYYEEEERQRGNFPDRFSGHQFPNYSSELNVNALLLGDSALYLCASSFGQGASYGYTFGSGTRLTVV.

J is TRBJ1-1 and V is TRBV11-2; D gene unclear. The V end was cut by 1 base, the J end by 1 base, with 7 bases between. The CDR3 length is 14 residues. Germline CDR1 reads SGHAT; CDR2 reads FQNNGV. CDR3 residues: CASSLGRWNTEAFF. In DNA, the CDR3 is TGTGCCAGCAGCTTAGGGCGGTGGAACACTGAAGCTTTCTTT.

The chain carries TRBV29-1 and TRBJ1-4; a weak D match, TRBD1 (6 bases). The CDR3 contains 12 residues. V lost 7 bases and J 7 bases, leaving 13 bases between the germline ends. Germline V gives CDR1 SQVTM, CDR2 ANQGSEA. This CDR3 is CSARGGGEKLFF. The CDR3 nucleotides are TGCAGCGCCAGAGGGGGTGGTGAAAAACTGTTTTTT.

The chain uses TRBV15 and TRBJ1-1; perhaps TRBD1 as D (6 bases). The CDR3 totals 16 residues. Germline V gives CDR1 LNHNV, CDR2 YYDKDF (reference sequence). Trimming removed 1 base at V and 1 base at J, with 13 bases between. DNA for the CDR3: TGTGCCACCAGCAGAGGGCTACAGGGTCGGAACACTGAAGCTTTCTTT. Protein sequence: CATSRGLQGRNTEAFF.